This TCR beta chain was sequenced for a study of CXCR3-negative and CXCR3-positive naive CD8 T cells. The germline gives CDR1 SQVTM, CDR2 ANQGSEA. The CDR3 is made up of 13 amino acids. The authors prepared UMI-labeled TRB cDNA libraries by 5' RACE. TCRdb re-called the 5' RACE reads and shows each CDR3 protein once, DNA omitted. This sample's clone table lists around 47,000 distinct CDR3 sequences. Sequences were obtained from memory CD8+ T cells from blood. V is TRBV29-1 and J is TRBJ2-3; there is no DNA to check the TCRdb D call of TRBD1. The source of this sequence is a human donor in good health. Some clones in this sample may be carry-over from other donors' samples. The CDR3 region is CSVEDTPTDTQYF.